This TCR beta chain is from a study of OX40 agonist ivuxolimab in advanced cancers. Background on the study: Ivuxolimab, which patients received intravenously every 2 weeks, was dosed at 0.01 to 10 mg/kg.

A history of autoimmune disease or systemic immunosuppression excluded patients. Collection of blood occurred at baseline, at cycle 4 day 1, and at cycle 7 day 1. On this clone itself: Its antigen is unidentified.

Study findings and constraints: Clonal expansion from baseline to week 6 occurred in both CD4+ and CD8+ T cells.

V lost 4 bases to trimming and J lost 1 base; unmatched junction nucleotides: 5. CDR1 is SGHRS, CDR2 YFSETQ, per germline. CDR3 size: 14 residues. The method was immunoSEQ multiplex PCR; TCRdb's version includes in-frame clones alone and lacks a portion of them. The table lists around 64,000 clones, around 83% of them singletons. The sample in question was CD4+ or CD8+ T cells sorted from blood, obtained in a trial of the OX40 agonist ivuxolimab. The receptor comes from an adult with an advanced solid tumor such as melanoma, head and neck, liver or kidney cancer. The chain couples TRBV5-1 to TRBJ2-7; 7 bases are a match to TRBD1. The CDR3 DNA is TGCGCCAGCAGCCGGTGGGACAGTTCCTACGAGCAGTACTTC. Translating it yields CASSRWDSSYEQYF.